Listed here are 7 T cell receptor beta chains from one sample, sequenced in a study of blood T cells in healthy people across ages. Sample-barcoded 5' priming and a J-beta primer mix drove a second PCR of roughly 6 to 12 cycles. TCRdb independently ran MiXCR on the 5' RACE reads; one entry per CDR3 protein. The sample has hundreds of thousands of distinct CDR3 sequences, around 48% seen once. Sample: blood. The receptor source for this set is a man aged 30 to 39 in good health.

This clonotype was counted a single time. The rearrangement joins TRBV4-1 to TRBJ2-1, with TRBD2 matching 9 bases. The CDR3 is 19 amino acids. The germline CDR1 and CDR2 sequences are MGHRA and YSYEKL. Trimming removed 0 bases from V and 0 bases from J; junction bases left unmatched: 9. The CDR3 here is CASSQEGGTSTSSYNEQFF. The CDR3 DNA is TGCGCCAGCAGCCAAGAGGGGGGGACTAGCACTAGCTCCTACAATGAGCAGTTCTTC.

The chain joins TRBV7-9 to TRBJ1-2; 10 positions agree with TRBD1. Germline-derived CDR1 and CDR2 are SEHNR and FQNEAQ (reference sequence). Unmatched junction bases numbered 7, after V lost 5 bases and J lost 4 bases. CDR3 length: 15 amino acids. CDR3 sequence: CASSPGQGDLYGYTF. The CDR3 bases are TGTGCCAGCAGCCCAGGACAGGGGGACCTCTATGGCTACACCTTC.

J is TRBJ1-6 and V is TRBV28; a weak D match, TRBD1 (5 bases). Trimming removed 5 bases from V and 7 bases from J, with 9 bases in between. The CDR3 covers 13 residues. In germline, CDR1 is MDHEN, CDR2 SYDVKM. The CDR3 DNA sequence: TGTGCCAGCAGTGGGGACCCAAATTCACCCCTCCACTTT. This gives the protein CASSGDPNSPLHF.

This clonotype has only one observation. The chain has TRBV11-1 and TRBJ1-1, with D hard to call. Trimming left V 0 bases short and J 3 bases short, with 11 bases between. There are 15 residues in the CDR3. Germline CDR1 and CDR2: SGHAT and FQDESV (reference sequence). The CDR3 nucleotides are TGTGCCAGCAGCTTAGCCAGGTGGGAGTACACTGAAGCTTTCTTT. It codes for CASSLARWEYTEAFF.

The chain combines TRBV9 with TRBJ1-5; D remains unclear. Trimming took 3 bases from V and 6 from J, leaving 16 bases between them. The CDR3 consists of 15 residues. Germline loops: CDR1 SGDLS, CDR2 YYNGEE. Here the CDR3 reads CASSASGGLGQPQHF. Written as DNA, the CDR3 is TGTGCCAGCAGCGCCAGTGGAGGGCTCGGTCAGCCCCAGCATTTT.

J is TRBJ2-7 and V is TRBV7-2; no reliable D call. The end of the DNA fits TRBJ2-5 better, so the J call may be wrong. This CDR3 is 15 amino acids long. Per germline, CDR1 SGHTA and CDR2 FQGNSA. CDR3 DNA sequence: TGTGCCAGCAGCCCACGTAGTTCAGACGGGGAGACCCAGTACTTC. As protein: CASSPRSSDGETQYF.

DNA of the CDR3: TGTGCCAGCAGCGTCAAGGCAGCCTACGAGCAGTACTTC. It encodes CASSVKAAYEQYF. V usage is TRBV7-2 and J usage is TRBJ2-7; no reliable D call. The V end was cut by 5 bases, the J end by 2 bases, with 10 bases between. Looked up from germline, CDR1 is SGHTA and CDR2 is FQGNSA. CDR3 length equals 13 residues.